This T cell receptor (beta chain) was obtained from a study of Ad26.COV2.S vaccination and SARS-CoV-2 variants. Clones were sequenced by immunoSEQ multiplex PCR, and TCRdb holds only the in-frame ones, with some missing. The table records some 640,000 clones, more than 70% of them present only once. The CDR3 sequence is 13 residues long. Germline assignment: CDR1 SGHDT and CDR2 YYEEEE. Unmatched junction bases numbered 2, after V lost 1 base and J lost 7 bases. The treatment denotes: some 19 received Ad26.COV2.S at low or high dose, single or two shots; five or six received placebo; per-sample allocation not given. Sampling was performed 63 days after the first vaccine or placebo injection. This person who donated was an adult of 18-55 years in Boston.

The sample consisted of peripheral blood, taken in a trial of Ad26.COV2.S vaccine versus placebo. The sequence was obtained from a person between 18 and 65 years old who received the Ad26.COV2.S COVID-19 vaccine or a placebo. V gene TRBV5-6 combines with J gene TRBJ2-1; the match to TRBD2 covers 7 bases. DNA of the CDR3: TGTGCCAGCAGCTTGTGGGGGGGAAATGAGCAGTTCTTC. As protein: CASSLWGGNEQFF.